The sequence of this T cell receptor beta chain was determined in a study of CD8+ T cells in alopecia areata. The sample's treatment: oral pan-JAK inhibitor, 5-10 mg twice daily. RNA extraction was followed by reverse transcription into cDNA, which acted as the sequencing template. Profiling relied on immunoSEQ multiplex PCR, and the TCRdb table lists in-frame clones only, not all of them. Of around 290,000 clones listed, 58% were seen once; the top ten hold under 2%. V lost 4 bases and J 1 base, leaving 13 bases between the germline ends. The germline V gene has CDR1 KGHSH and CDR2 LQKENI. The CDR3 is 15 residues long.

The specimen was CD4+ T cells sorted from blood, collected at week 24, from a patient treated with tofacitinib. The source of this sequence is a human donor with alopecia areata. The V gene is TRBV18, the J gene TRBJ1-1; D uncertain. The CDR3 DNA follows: TGTGCCAGCTCACTGGGCCGAGGCGGGAACACTGAAGCTTTCTTT. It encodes CASSLGRGGNTEAFF.